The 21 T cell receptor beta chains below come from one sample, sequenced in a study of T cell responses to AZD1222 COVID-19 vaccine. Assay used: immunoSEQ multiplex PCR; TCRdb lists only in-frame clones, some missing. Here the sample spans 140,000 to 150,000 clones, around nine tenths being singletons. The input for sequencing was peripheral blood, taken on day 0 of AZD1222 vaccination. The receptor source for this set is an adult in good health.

CDR3 coding DNA: TGTGCCAGCAGCTTAGAGGGGGTTCAGCCCCAGCATTTT. It yields the protein CASSLEGVQPQHF. The chain employs TRBV7-9 and TRBJ1-5; D possibly corresponds to TRBD1 (6 bases). This CDR3 has 13 residues. Germline CDR1 reads SEHNR; CDR2 reads FQNEAQ (reference sequence). Trimming took 1 base from V and 6 from J, leaving 7 bases between them.

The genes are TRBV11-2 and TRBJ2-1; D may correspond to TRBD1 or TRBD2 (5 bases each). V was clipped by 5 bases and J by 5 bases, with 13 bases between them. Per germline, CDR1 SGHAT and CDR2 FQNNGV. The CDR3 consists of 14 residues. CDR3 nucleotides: TGTGCCAGCAGCGGCATGGGGACCGACAATGAGCAGTTCTTC. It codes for CASSGMGTDNEQFF.

CDR3 region: CASSPPGELGQYF. The CDR3 DNA reads TGTGCCAGCTCACCACCGGGGGAATTGGGGCAGTACTTC. This chain links TRBV18 with TRBJ2-7; D may match TRBD1 or TRBD2 (5 bases each). Deletions cut 0 bases from V and 9 bases from J, with 12 bases between. Germline loops: CDR1 KGHSH, CDR2 LQKENI. CDR3 length: 13 residues.

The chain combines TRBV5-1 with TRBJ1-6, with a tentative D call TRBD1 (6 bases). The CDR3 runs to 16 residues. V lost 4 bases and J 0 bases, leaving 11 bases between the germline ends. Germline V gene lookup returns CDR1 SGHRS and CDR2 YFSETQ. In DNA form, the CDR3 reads TGCGCCAGCAGCCAGGGGTCCCGCTCCTATAATTCACCCCTCCACTTT. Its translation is CASSQGSRSYNSPLHF.

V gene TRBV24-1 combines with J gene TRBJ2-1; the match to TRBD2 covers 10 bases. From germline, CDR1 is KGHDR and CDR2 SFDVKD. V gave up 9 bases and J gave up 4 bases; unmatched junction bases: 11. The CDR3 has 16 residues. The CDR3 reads CATSDTSSGSYNEQFF. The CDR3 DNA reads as TGTGCCACCTCCGATACCTCTAGCGGGAGTTACAATGAGCAGTTCTTC.

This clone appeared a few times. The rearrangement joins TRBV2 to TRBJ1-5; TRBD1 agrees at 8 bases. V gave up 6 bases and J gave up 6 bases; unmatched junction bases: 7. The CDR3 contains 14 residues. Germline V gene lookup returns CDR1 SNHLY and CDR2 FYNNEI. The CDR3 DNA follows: TGTGCCAGCAGGGACCCAGGGGGCGGTCAGCCCCAGCATTTT. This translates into CASRDPGGGQPQHF.

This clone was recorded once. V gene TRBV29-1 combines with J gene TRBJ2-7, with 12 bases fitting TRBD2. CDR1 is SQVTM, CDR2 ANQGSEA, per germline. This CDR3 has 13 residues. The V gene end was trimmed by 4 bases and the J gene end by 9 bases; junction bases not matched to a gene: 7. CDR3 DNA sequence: TGCAGCGTTGGAGAGACTAGCGGGAGTAGGCAGTACTTC. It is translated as CSVGETSGSRQYF.

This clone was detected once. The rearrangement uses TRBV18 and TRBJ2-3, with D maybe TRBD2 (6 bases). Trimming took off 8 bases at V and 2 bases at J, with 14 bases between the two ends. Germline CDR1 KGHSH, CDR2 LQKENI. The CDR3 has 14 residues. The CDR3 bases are TGTGCCAGCGGGGGTGAGCGGGCCACAGATACGCAGTATTTT. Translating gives CASGGERATDTQYF. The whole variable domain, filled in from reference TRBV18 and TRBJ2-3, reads NAGVMQNPRHLVRRRGQEARLRCSPMKGHSHVYWYRQLPEEGLKFMVYLQKENIIDESGMPKERFSAEFPKEGPSILRIQQVVRGDSAAYFCASGGERATDTQYFGPGTRLTVL.

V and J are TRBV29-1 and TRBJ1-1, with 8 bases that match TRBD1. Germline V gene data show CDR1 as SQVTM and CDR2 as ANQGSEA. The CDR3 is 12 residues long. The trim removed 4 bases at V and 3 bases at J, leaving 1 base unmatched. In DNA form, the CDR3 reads TGCAGCGTTGGCAGGGGGCACACTGAAGCTTTCTTT. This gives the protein CSVGRGHTEAFF.

CDR3 nucleotides: TGCGCCTCCCCAACCCGAGGGGGCCGGAATGAGCAGTTCTTC. The encoded protein is CASPTRGGRNEQFF. The rearrangement links TRBV23-1 to TRBJ2-1; 7 bases are shared with TRBD1. TRBV23-1 carries the ORF label, with uncertain function. The CDR3 has 14 residues. V was clipped by 11 bases and J by 7 bases; unmatched bases: 14.

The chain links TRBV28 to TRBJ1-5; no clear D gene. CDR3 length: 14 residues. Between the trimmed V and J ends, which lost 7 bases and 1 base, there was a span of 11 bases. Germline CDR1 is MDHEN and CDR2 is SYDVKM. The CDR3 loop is CASIDQASNQPQHF. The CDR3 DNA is TGTGCCAGCATCGACCAGGCGAGCAATCAGCCCCAGCATTTT.

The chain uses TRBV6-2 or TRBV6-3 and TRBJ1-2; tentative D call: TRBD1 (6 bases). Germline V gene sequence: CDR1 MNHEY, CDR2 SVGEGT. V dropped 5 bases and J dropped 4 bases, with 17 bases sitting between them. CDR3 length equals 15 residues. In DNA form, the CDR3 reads TGTGCCAGCAGTCCAGGGGACGGCGGAATCTATGGCTACACCTTC. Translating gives CASSPGDGGIYGYTF.

The CDR3 is CASSSPSGEQYF. The CDR3 DNA sequence: TGTGCCAGCAGTTCCCCCAGTGGCGAGCAGTACTTC. V gene TRBV7-2 combines with J gene TRBJ2-7; unclear D gene. Germline lookup yields CDR1 SGHTA and CDR2 FQGNSA. The length of the CDR3 is 12 residues. Trimming removed 6 bases from V and 6 bases from J, with 12 bases in between.

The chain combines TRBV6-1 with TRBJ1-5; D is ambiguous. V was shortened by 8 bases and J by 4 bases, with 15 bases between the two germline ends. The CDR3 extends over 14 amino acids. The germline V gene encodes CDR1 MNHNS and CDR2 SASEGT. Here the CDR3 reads CASCPGKGNQPQHF. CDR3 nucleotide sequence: TGTGCCAGCTGTCCCGGGAAAGGGAATCAGCCCCAGCATTTT.

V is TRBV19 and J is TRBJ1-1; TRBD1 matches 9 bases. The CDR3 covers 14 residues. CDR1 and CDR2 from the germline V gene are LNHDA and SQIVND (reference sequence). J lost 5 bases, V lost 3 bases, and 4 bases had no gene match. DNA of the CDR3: TGTGCCAGTAGTATTGACAGGGGGGAAACTGAAGCTTTCTTT. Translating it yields CASSIDRGETEAFF.

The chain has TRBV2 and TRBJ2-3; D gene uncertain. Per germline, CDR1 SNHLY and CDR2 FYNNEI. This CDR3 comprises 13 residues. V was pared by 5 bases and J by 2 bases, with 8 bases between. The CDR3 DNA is TGTGCCAGCAGTATGGTATTCACAGATACGCAGTATTTT. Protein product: CASSMVFTDTQYF. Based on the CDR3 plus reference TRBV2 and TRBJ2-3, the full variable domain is EPEVTQTPSHQVTQMGQEVILRCVPISNHLYFYWYRQILGQKVEFLVSFYNNEISEKSEIFDDQFSVERPDGSNFTLKIRSTKLEDSAMYFCASSMVFTDTQYFGPGTRLTVL.

In DNA form, the CDR3 reads TGTGCCAGCAGCTTAGACCGTAACAATGAGCAGTTCTTC. Its protein product is CASSLDRNNEQFF. This chain uses TRBV7-2 with TRBJ2-1; D not resolved. This CDR3 is 13 amino acids long. Germline CDR1 and CDR2: SGHTA and FQGNSA. The germline V and J ends were trimmed by 1 base and 5 bases, with 6 bases remaining between them. The full variable domain, its missing parts supplied by reference TRBV7-2 and TRBJ2-1, is GAGVSQSPSNKVTEKGKDVELRCDPISGHTALYWYRQSLGQGLEFLIYFQGNSAPDKSGLPSDRFSAERTGGSVSTLTIQRTQQEDSAVYLCASSLDRNNEQFFGPGTRLTVL.

The chain's CDR3 is CASSLPTNFNYGYTF. CDR3 in DNA: TGTGCCAGCAGCTTGCCTACAAACTTTAACTATGGCTACACCTTC. The chain combines TRBV11-2 with TRBJ1-2; no definite D call. CDR3 size: 15 residues. V lost 3 bases, J lost 1 base, and 12 bases lay in between. The germline V gene has CDR1 SGHAT and CDR2 FQNNGV.

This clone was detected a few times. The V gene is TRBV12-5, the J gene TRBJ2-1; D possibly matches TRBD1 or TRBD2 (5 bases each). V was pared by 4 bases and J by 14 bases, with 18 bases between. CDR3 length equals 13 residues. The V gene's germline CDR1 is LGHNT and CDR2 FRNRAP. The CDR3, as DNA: TGTGCTAGTGGTTCAACCGAGGGGTTTTCAAAGTTCTTC. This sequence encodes CASGSTEGFSKFF.

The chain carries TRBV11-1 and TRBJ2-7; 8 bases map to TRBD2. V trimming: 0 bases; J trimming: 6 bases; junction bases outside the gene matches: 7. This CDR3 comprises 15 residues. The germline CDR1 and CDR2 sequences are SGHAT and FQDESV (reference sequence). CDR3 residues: CASSLAAGGLSEQYF. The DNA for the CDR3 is TGTGCCAGCAGCTTAGCTGCGGGGGGTCTCTCCGAGCAGTACTTC.

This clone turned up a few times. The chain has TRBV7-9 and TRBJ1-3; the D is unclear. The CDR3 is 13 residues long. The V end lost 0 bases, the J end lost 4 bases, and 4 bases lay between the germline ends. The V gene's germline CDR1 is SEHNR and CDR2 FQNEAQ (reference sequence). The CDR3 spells CASSLAEGNTIYF. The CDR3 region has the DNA TGTGCCAGCAGCTTAGCCGAGGGAAACACCATATATTTT. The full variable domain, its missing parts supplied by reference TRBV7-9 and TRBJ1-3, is DTGVSQNPRHKITKRGQNVTFRCDPISEHNRLYWYRQTLGQGPEFLTYFQNEAQLEKSRLLSDRFSAERPKGSFSTLEIQRTEQGDSAMYLCASSLAEGNTIYFGEGSWLTVV.